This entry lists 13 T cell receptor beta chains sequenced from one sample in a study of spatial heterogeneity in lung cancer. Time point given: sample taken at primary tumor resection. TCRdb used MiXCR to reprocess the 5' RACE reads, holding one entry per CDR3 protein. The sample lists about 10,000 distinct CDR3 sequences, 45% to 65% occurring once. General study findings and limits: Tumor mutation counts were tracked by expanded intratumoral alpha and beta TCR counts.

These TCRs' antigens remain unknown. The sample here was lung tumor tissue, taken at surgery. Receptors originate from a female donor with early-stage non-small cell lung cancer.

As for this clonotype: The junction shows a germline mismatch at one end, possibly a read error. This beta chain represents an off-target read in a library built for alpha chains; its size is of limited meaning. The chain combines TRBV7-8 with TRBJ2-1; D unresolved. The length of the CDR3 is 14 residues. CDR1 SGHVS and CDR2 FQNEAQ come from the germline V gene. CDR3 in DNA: TGTGCCAGCAGTTTAGAGGCAGCCTACAATGAGCAGTTCTTC. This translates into CASSLEAAYNEQFF.

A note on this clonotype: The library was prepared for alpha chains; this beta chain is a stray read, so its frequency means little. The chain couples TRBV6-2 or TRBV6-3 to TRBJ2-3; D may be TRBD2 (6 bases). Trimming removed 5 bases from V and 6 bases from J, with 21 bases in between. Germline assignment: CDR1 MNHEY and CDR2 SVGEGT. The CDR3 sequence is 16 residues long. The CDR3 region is CASSTPTSTLIDTQYF. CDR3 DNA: TGTGCCAGCAGTACACCGACTAGTACCTTGATCGATACGCAGTATTTT.

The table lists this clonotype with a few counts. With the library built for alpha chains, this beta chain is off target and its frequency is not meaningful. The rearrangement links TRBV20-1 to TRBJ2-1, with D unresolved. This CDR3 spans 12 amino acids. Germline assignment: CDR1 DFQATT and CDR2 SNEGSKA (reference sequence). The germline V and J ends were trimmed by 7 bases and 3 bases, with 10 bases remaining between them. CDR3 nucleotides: TGCAGTGGAGTAGATGGCTACAATGAGCAGTTCTTC. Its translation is CSGVDGYNEQFF.

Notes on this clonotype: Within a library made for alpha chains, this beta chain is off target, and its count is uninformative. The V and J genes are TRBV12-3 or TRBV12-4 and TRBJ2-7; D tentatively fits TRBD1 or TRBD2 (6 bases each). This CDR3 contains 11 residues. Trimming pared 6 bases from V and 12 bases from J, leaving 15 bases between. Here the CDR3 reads CASSYRGVTYF. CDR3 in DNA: TGTGCCAGCAGCTATAGGGGGGTCACGTACTTC.

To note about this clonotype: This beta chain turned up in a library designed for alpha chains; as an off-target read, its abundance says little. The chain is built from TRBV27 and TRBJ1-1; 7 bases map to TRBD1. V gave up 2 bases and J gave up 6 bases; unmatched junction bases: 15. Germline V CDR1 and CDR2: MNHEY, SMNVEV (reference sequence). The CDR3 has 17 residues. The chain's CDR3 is CASSLRGLTTGLAEAFF. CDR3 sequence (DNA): TGTGCCAGCAGTTTAAGGGGACTTACGACAGGGCTCGCTGAAGCTTTCTTT.

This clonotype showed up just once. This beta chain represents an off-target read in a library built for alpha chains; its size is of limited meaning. DNA for the CDR3: TGTGCCAGCGGTAATCAAAGGGGCGGGGGATCCTATAATTCACCCCTCCACTTT. It specifies CASGNQRGGGSYNSPLHF. V gene TRBV9 combines with J gene TRBJ1-6; maybe TRBD1 (5 bases). Germline V CDR1 and CDR2: SGDLS, YYNGEE. This CDR3 has 18 residues. Trimming stripped 7 bases from V and 1 base from J, with 21 bases between.

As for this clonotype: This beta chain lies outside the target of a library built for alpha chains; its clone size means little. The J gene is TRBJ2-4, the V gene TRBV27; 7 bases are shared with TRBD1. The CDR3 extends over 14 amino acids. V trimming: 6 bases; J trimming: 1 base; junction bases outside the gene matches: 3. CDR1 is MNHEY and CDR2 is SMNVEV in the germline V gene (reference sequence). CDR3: CASRVDRAKNIQYF. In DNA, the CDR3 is TGTGCCAGCAGGGTGGACAGGGCCAAAAACATTCAGTACTTC.

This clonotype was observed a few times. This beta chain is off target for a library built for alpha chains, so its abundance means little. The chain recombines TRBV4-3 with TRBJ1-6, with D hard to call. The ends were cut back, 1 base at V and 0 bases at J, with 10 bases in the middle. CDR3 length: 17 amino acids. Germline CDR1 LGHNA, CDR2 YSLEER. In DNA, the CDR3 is TGCGCCAGCAGCCAAGGGGCGGGGAGCTCCTATAATTCACCCCTCCACTTT. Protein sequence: CASSQGAGSSYNSPLHF.

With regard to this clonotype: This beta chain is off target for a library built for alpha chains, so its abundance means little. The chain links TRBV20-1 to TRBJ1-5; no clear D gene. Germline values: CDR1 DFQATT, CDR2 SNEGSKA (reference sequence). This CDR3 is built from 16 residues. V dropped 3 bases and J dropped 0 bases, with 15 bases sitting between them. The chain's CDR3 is CSASEAHSYSNQPQHF. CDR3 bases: TGCAGTGCTAGTGAGGCACACAGTTATAGCAATCAGCCCCAGCATTTT.

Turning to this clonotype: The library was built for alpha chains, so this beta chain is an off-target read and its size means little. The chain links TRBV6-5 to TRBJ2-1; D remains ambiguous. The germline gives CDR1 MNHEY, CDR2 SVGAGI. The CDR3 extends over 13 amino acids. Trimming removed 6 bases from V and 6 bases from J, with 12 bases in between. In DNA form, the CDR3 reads TGTGCCAGCAGCCACCTTAGGTCCAATGAGCAGTTCTTC. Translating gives CASSHLRSNEQFF.

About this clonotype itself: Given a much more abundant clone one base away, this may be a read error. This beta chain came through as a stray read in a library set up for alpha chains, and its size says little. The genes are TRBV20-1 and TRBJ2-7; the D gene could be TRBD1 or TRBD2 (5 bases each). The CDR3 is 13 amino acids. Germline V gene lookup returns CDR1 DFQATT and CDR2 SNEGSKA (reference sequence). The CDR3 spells CGITGGTSYEQYF. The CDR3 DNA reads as TGCGGCATAACCGGTGGGACCTCCTACGAGCAGTACTTC.

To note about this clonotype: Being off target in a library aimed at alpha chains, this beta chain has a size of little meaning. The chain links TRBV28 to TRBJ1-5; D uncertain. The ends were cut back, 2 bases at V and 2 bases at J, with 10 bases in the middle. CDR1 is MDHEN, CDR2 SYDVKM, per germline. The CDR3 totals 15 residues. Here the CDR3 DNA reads TGTGCCAGCAGTTTAATTGATACCGGCAATCAGCCCCAGCATTTT. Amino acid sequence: CASSLIDTGNQPQHF.

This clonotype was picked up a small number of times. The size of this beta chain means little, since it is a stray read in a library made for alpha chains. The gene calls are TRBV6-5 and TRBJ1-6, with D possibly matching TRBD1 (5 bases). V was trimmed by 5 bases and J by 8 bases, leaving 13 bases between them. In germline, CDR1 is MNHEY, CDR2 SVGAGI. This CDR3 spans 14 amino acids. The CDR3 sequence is CASSHPWGDSPLHF. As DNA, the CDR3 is TGTGCCAGCAGTCACCCCTGGGGGGATTCACCCCTCCACTTT.